This TCR beta chain was found in a study of glioma-infiltrating T cells. TCR alpha and beta CDR3 regions were amplified from RNA using iRepertoire nested multiplex PCR. TCRdb used MiXCR to reprocess the multiplex PCR reads, holding one entry per CDR3 protein. The sample has more than 100,000 distinct CDR3 sequences, 25% to 35% seen once. This clonotype was seen ten or more times. Trimming shortened V by 3 bases and J by 1 base, and 7 bases separated the two germline ends. The CDR3 has 13 amino acids. V and J are TRBV12-3 or TRBV12-4 and TRBJ2-7, with D hard to call. The sample was glioma tissue, nonneoplastic brain tissue, or PBMCs (not recorded which). This clonotype was obtained from a human donor with low-grade glioma or glioblastoma, undergoing nonglioma brain surgery, or in good health (not recorded which). DNA of the CDR3: TGTGCCAGCAGTTTTTCAGAGTCCTACGAGCAGTACTTC. It specifies CASSFSESYEQYF.